These T cell receptor beta chains were read from a single sample in a study of T cells after posttransplantation cyclophosphamide. Here immunoSEQ multiplex PCR was the method, and the copy in TCRdb shows in-frame clones only, minus some. In the table there are tens of thousands of clones, over 85% of which are singletons. The sequenced sample consisted of PBMCs. These receptors originate from a woman in her thirties or forties with a blood cancer, CMV-positive, and with a related stem cell donor. CDR3s include the opening cysteine and the closing phenylalanine or tryptophan. The D gene is left open where the match is weak. Not all rows give a size; the values are once, few, many and, for expanded clones, a class.

>13|TRBJ2-7|TRBV7-2|-|-
CASSLARGYEQYF
TGTGCCAGCAGCTTAGCGCGAGGCTACGAGCAGTACTTC
>13|TRBJ1-1|TRBV21-1|-|-
CASKGQSNTEAFF
TGTGCCAGCAAAGGACAGTCGAACACTGAAGCTTTCTTT
>16|TRBJ2-7|TRBV5-1|TRBD1|once
CASSSPGQGSSYEQYF
TGCGCCAGCAGCTCACCCGGACAGGGGTCCTCCTACGAGCAGTACTTC
>15|TRBJ1-4|TRBV7-2|-|once
CASSLDRVGNEKLFF
TGTGCCAGCAGCTTAGATCGGGTCGGTAATGAAAAACTGTTTTTT
>11|TRBJ2-7|TRBV6-1|-|-
CASSIIYEQYF
TGTGCCAGCAGTATCATCTACGAGCAGTACTTC
>15|TRBJ2-1|TRBV29-1|TRBD1|-
CSVDIGGAGYNEQFF
TGCAGCGTTGATATAGGGGGCGCGGGTTACAATGAGCAGTTCTTC
>16|TRBJ2-4|TRBV14|-|-
CASSQEIGGRVNIQYF
TGTGCCAGCAGCCAAGAGATCGGGGGGCGCGTAAACATTCAGTACTTC
>15|TRBJ2-3|TRBV5-1|TRBD1|-
CASSLTGVFTHTQYF
TGCGCCAGCAGCTTGACAGGGGTCTTCACACATACGCAGTATTTT
>16|TRBJ2-1|TRBV5-1|TRBD1|-
CASSRKSGTGDNEQFF
TGCGCCAGCAGCAGGAAATCCGGGACAGGGGACAATGAGCAGTTCTTC
>14|TRBJ1-2|TRBV7-3|-|once
CASSLTPGEWGYTF
TGTGCCAGCAGCCTAACACCAGGGGAGTGGGGCTACACCTTC
>16|TRBJ2-5|TRBV28|-|-
CASSSIQGTLEETQYF
TGTGCCAGCAGTTCCATACAGGGAACCTTGGAAGAGACCCAGTACTTC
>15|TRBJ2-3|TRBV18|TRBD1|-
CASSDRAGGTDTQYF
TGTGCCAGCTCAGACAGGGCCGGGGGCACAGATACGCAGTATTTT
>15|TRBJ2-1|TRBV9|TRBD2|-
CASSVEWGGSNEQFF
TGTGCCAGCAGCGTAGAGTGGGGGGGGTCCAATGAGCAGTTCTTC
>12|TRBJ2-7|TRBV4-2|TRBD2|-
CASSPGGYEQYF
TGTGCCAGCAGCCCGGGGGGCTACGAGCAGTACTTC
>15|TRBJ2-3|TRBV6-6|TRBD1|few
CASSPTGATTDTQYF
TGTGCCAGCAGTCCCACAGGGGCTACCACAGATACGCAGTATTTT
>17|TRBJ1-2|TRBV19|TRBD1|-
CASSIGPGGAGKYGYTF
TGTGCCAGTAGTATTGGGCCAGGGGGCGCCGGTAAATATGGCTACACCTTC
>16|TRBJ2-1|TRBV7-9|TRBD2|once
CASSLVGGTRDNEQFF
TGTGCCAGCAGCTTAGTGGGGGGGACTCGGGACAATGAGCAGTTCTTC
>14|TRBJ1-1|TRBV27|-|-
CASSPQTGNTEAFF
TGTGCCAGCAGTCCCCAGACAGGGAACACTGAAGCTTTCTTT
>13|TRBJ1-2|TRBV10-3|TRBD1|-
CAITVDRDYGYTF
TGTGCCATCACCGTTGACAGGGACTATGGCTACACCTTC
>16|TRBJ2-1|TRBV11-2|-|-
CASSLASGVPDNEQFF
TGTGCCAGCAGCTTAGCCTCAGGGGTCCCAGACAATGAGCAGTTCTTC
>16|TRBJ1-1|TRBV27|TRBD1|few
CASSPLGQDTNTEAFF
TGTGCCAGCAGTCCCCTCGGACAGGACACGAACACTGAAGCTTTCTTT
>14|TRBJ2-1|TRBV4-1|-|-
CASSQDRTRDEQFF
TGCGCCAGCAGCCAAGACCGAACGAGGGATGAGCAGTTCTTC
>15|TRBJ1-2|TRBV7-9|TRBD1|-
CASSTTGDPNYGYTF
TGTGCCAGCAGCACCACAGGGGACCCTAACTATGGCTACACCTTC
>17|TRBJ1-1|TRBV9|-|-
CASSSHRDIWMNTEAFF
TGTGCCAGCAGCTCACACCGGGACATCTGGATGAACACTGAAGCTTTCTTT
>16|TRBJ2-1|TRBV10-3|TRBD2|-
CAISESLADAYNEQFF
TGTGCCATCAGTGAGTCTCTAGCGGACGCCTACAATGAGCAGTTCTTC
>15|TRBJ2-5|TRBV2|TRBD1|-
CASSEVDRGMETQYF
TGTGCCAGCAGTGAGGTCGACAGGGGTATGGAGACCCAGTACTTC
>16|TRBJ1-1|TRBV19|TRBD1|-
CASSSRLGQENTEAFF
TGTGCCAGTAGTTCCCGCCTGGGACAGGAGAACACTGAAGCTTTCTTT
>13|TRBJ1-6|TRBV28|-|-
CASGGALGSPLHF
TGTGCCAGCGGGGGGGCTCTGGGTTCACCCCTCCACTTT
>13|TRBJ2-7|TRBV11-2|-|-
CASSPDTFYEQYF
TGTGCCAGCAGCCCGGACACTTTCTACGAGCAGTACTTC
>14|TRBJ1-1|TRBV5-1|TRBD1|-
CASSKDRGGNEAFF
TGCGCCAGCAGCAAAGACAGGGGTGGTAATGAAGCTTTCTTT
>12|TRBJ2-1|TRBV4-3|-|few
CASSQDRNEQFF
TGCGCCAGCAGCCAAGACAGGAATGAGCAGTTCTTC
>12|TRBJ2-7|TRBV5-1|-|-
CASSSDNLSQYF
TGCGCCAGCAGCTCCGACAATCTCTCGCAGTACTTC
>17|TRBJ1-6|TRBV27|-|-
CASSYQGGSSYNSPLHF
TGTGCCAGCAGTTATCAAGGGGGTAGCTCCTATAATTCACCCCTCCACTTT
>15|TRBJ1-6|TRBV6-5|-|-
CASRSTGSYNSPLHF
TGTGCCAGCAGGTCCACAGGCTCCTATAATTCACCCCTCCACTTT
>16|TRBJ1-2|TRBV4-1|-|-
CASSQELRRRGYGYTF
TGCGCCAGCAGCCAAGAATTGAGGAGACGAGGGTATGGCTACACCTTC
>13|TRBJ1-2|TRBV19|-|-
CASTTVPLRGYTF
TGTGCCAGTACCACCGTCCCCCTGCGCGGCTACACCTTC
>15|TRBJ1-5|TRBV5-6|-|-
CASSLGGGSNQPQHF
TGTGCCAGCAGCTTAGGGGGGGGCAGCAATCAGCCCCAGCATTTT
>16|TRBJ1-4|TRBV7-9|TRBD1|-
CASSLVQGATNEKLFF
TGTGCCAGCAGCTTAGTGCAGGGGGCAACTAATGAAAAACTGTTTTTT
>15|TRBJ2-1|TRBV4-1|-|-
CASSQVGGGQNEQFF
TGCGCCAGCAGCCAAGTAGGGGGGGGGCAGAATGAGCAGTTCTTC
>15|TRBJ2-5|TRBV7-9|TRBD2|-
CASSLVAGGPETQYF
TGTGCCAGCAGCTTAGTAGCGGGGGGGCCAGAGACCCAGTACTTC
>13|TRBJ1-1|TRBV10-3|TRBD1|few
CAIRDRGNTEAFF
TGTGCCATCAGGGACAGGGGGAACACTGAAGCTTTCTTT
>18|TRBJ2-2|TRBV9|-|-
CASSSDSRAPLNTGELFF
TGTGCCAGCAGCTCGGACAGCCGGGCCCCTCTGAACACCGGGGAGCTGTTTTTT
>13|TRBJ2-3|TRBV6-5|TRBD2|once
CASNRGGADTQYF
TGTGCCAGCAATCGGGGGGGGGCAGATACGCAGTATTTT
>13|TRBJ2-2|TRBV5-1|-|-
CASSLERSGELFF
TGCGCCAGCAGCTTGGAGCGGTCCGGGGAGCTGTTTTTT
>15|TRBJ1-4|TRBV5-1|-|-
CASSFMGNGNEKLFF
TGCGCCAGCAGCTTCATGGGCAACGGTAATGAAAAACTGTTTTTT
>17|TRBJ2-7|TRBV2|-|-
CASSTGAGATLGYEQYF
TGTGCCAGCAGTACCGGGGCAGGGGCGACATTGGGATACGAGCAGTACTTC
>15|TRBJ2-1|TRBV7-9|-|-
CASSPGRSSYNEQFF
TGTGCCAGCAGCCCCGGTCGGAGCTCCTACAATGAGCAGTTCTTC
>14|TRBJ2-2|TRBV25-1|TRBD1|-
CASSGTGAGGELFF
TGTGCCAGCAGTGGGACAGGGGCGGGCGGGGAGCTGTTTTTT
>14|TRBJ1-1|TRBV6-1|-|-
CASRMSGEDTEAFF
TGTGCCAGCAGGATGTCAGGGGAAGACACTGAAGCTTTCTTT
>15|TRBJ1-2|TRBV5-1|TRBD1|-
CASSLEGTGAYGYTF
TGCGCCAGCAGCTTGGAGGGGACAGGCGCCTATGGCTACACCTTC
>16|TRBJ1-2|TRBV28|TRBD1|-
CAGSLDYRGLPYGYTF
TGTGCCGGCAGCCTTGACTACAGGGGGCTTCCCTATGGCTACACCTTC
>15|TRBJ2-3|TRBV9|TRBD1|-
CASSAGQGSTDTQYF
TGTGCCAGCAGCGCCGGACAGGGTTCCACAGATACGCAGTATTTT
>15|TRBJ1-1|TRBV5-6|-|-
CASSPGQFLNTEAFF
TGTGCCAGCAGCCCTGGACAGTTCCTGAACACTGAAGCTTTCTTT
>14|TRBJ2-7|TRBV6-5|-|-
CASSYSRLSYEQYF
TGTGCCAGCAGTTACAGCAGGTTGTCCTACGAGCAGTACTTC
>14|TRBJ1-1|TRBV19|-|-
CASSMGYGNTEAFF
TGTGCCAGTAGTATGGGCTACGGGAACACTGAAGCTTTCTTT
>14|TRBJ1-4|TRBV7-9|-|-
CASSFRTGKEKLFF
TGCGCCAGCAGCTTCAGAACAGGGAAAGAAAAACTGTTTTTT
>18|TRBJ1-1|TRBV7-3|TRBD1|-
CASSPRQGPGGEYTEAFF
TGTGCCAGCAGCCCCCGACAGGGGCCTGGAGGGGAGTATACTGAAGCTTTCTTT
>14|TRBJ1-5|TRBV19|TRBD1|-
CASRLQGGNQPQHF
TGTGCCAGTAGGTTACAGGGGGGCAATCAGCCCCAGCATTTT
>14|TRBJ1-4|TRBV7-9|-|few
CASRETGTNEKLFF
TGTGCCAGCAGAGAGACAGGAACTAATGAAAAACTGTTTTTT
>16|TRBJ1-2|TRBV9|TRBD1|-
CASSASRTGLNYGYTF
TGTGCCAGCAGCGCATCCAGGACAGGCTTAAACTATGGCTACACCTTC